This section outlines one T cell receptor (beta chain) sequence together with its context. The antigen is not known. This specimen comes from a study of cytomegalovirus exposure and HLA in healthy donors. Study-level information: Earlier work reported 117 million unique TCR beta sequences from some 180 million T cells.

CDR3 length equals 15 residues. Germline lookup yields CDR1 SGDLS and CDR2 YYNGEE. Trimming shortened V by 6 bases and J by 7 bases, and 20 bases separated the two germline ends. Use of 60 Vbeta and 13 Jbeta primers characterized the PCR. Data came from immunoSEQ multiplex PCR; TCRdb stores just in-frame clones and leaves some out. The table has roughly 180,000 clones, around 80% seen once; the top ten hold approximately 2.3%. Study-wide results and caveats: HLA allele associations emerged for fewer than 20,000 TCR beta sequences in a later analysis, at 0.05 false discovery rate.

Sequenced material: PBMCs. The source is a female donor in good health and CMV-seronegative. The chain employs TRBV9 and TRBJ2-1, with D tentatively TRBD2 (7 bases). As DNA, the CDR3 is TGTGCCAGCAACACTAGGGGGGGCGGTAGAAATGAGCAGTTCTTC. This translates into CASNTRGGGRNEQFF.